This T cell receptor (beta chain) was profiled in a study of shared clonotypes between healthy human individuals. Overall study: Per donor, three plates held CD4 naive cells, three held CD4 memory, two held CD8 naive and one held CD8 memory. Overall study findings and caveats: Shared across several donors were roughly 4.8% of the naive CD4 clonotypes.

It was 200 to 250 ng DNA, 33,000 or so T cell genomes, that sorted-subset replicate PCRs used. As originally analysed: As immunoSEQ supplied junction-only sequences (without quality scores), filtering differed. Repertoires were generated with immunoSEQ multiplex PCR, while TCRdb's copy carries only in-frame clones and drops some. That table gives V, J and clone size, and the DNA gave D and trimming. The data hold 2 million to 3 million clones, with 90% to 95% observed a single time. The CDR3 spans 13 residues. Germline V gene lookup returns CDR1 KGHSH and CDR2 LQKENI. V was trimmed by 3 bases and J by 3 bases, leaving 8 bases between them. With regard to this clone: Its antigen is undetermined. This sample includes further DNA sequences coding for the same CDR3.

The gene calls are TRBV18 and TRBJ2-5; D is perhaps TRBD1 (6 bases). This TCR came from a man aged 18 to 29 in good health. Some clones in this sample may be carry-over from other donors' samples. Sequencing was performed on naive CD4+ T cells from PBMCs. The subset denotes: CD45RA+ positively selected. Here the CDR3 reads CASSPRQEETQYF. CDR3 DNA: TGTGCCAGCTCACCGCGACAGGAAGAGACCCAGTACTTC.